Listed below are T cell receptor beta chains from one sample, sequenced in a study of T-cell memory formation after mild COVID-19. Each CDR3 protein is one row after TCRdb ran MiXCR on the 5' RACE reads. The sample consists of tens of thousands of distinct CDR3 sequences, roughly an eighth of them appearing once. The sample consisted of PBMCs or a T cell subset sorted from them (not recorded which). The receptors come from an adult woman who had mild COVID-19 (a few samples of this study predate the infection). Cell type and time point are not known. Each CDR3 is given with its conserved first and last residue. The order of the fields is V gene, D gene, J gene, clone size, CDR3 protein, CDR3 DNA. The D gene is left open where the match is weak. The size of a clone is reported for some rows only, either as once, few or many, or as a class for expanded clones.

>TRBV21-1|.|TRBJ1-3|few
CASSPRTGSYGNTIYF
TGTGCCAGCAGCCCCCGGACAGGGTCCTATGGAAACACCATATATTTT
>TRBV27|.|TRBJ2-7|few
CASSLVRFSYEQYF
TGTGCCAGCAGTTTAGTCCGGTTCTCCTACGAGCAGTACTTC
>TRBV19|.|TRBJ2-3|.
CASSPLQGGADTQYF
TGTGCCAGTAGTCCGCTACAGGGAGGGGCAGATACGCAGTATTTT
>TRBV9|.|TRBJ2-1|.
CASSRGGGFNEQFF
TGTGCCAGCAGCAGAGGCGGAGGATTCAATGAGCAGTTCTTC
>TRBV5-1|.|TRBJ1-2|.
CASSLGLLDGLRLSGYTF
TGCGCCAGCAGCTTGGGACTACTGGACGGGCTGAGATTGAGTGGCTACACCTTC
>TRBV5-1|TRBD1|TRBJ2-6|.
CASSSTGQGFSSGANVLTF
TGCGCCAGCAGCTCTACGGGACAGGGTTTTAGTTCTGGGGCCAACGTCCTGACTTTC
>TRBV7-9|.|TRBJ1-1|.
CASIHLISYNTEAFF
TGTGCCAGCATCCATTTAATAAGTTATAACACTGAAGCTTTCTTT
>TRBV5-1|.|TRBJ1-2|.
CASSLDSSSPYGYTF
TGCGCCAGCAGCTTGGACAGTTCCTCGCCGTATGGCTACACCTTC
>TRBV24-1|.|TRBJ2-6|few
CATSGWGQESSGANVLTF
TGTGCCACCAGTGGGTGGGGACAAGAGAGCTCTGGGGCCAACGTCCTGACTTTC
>TRBV29-1|TRBD2|TRBJ2-7|.
CSVEGLAGGPAYEQYF
TGCAGCGTTGAGGGGCTAGCGGGAGGGCCAGCCTACGAGCAGTACTTC
>TRBV12-3/TRBV12-4|.|TRBJ1-5|.
CASSRGRSNQPQHF
TGTGCCAGCAGTCGTGGGCGATCCAATCAGCCCCAGCATTTT
>TRBV3-1|TRBD2|TRBJ2-7|few
CASSTSSGAYEQYF
TGTGCCAGCAGCACCTCTAGCGGAGCCTACGAGCAGTACTTC
>TRBV9|TRBD2|TRBJ2-1|.
CASSVEAGGPGNEQFF
TGTGCCAGCAGCGTAGAGGCGGGAGGGCCAGGAAATGAGCAGTTCTTC
>TRBV7-8|.|TRBJ1-6|few
CASSLNWPLHF
TGTGCCAGCAGCTTAAACTGGCCACTCCACTTT
>TRBV14|TRBD2|TRBJ2-1|.
CASSQLLAGAEQFF
TGTGCCAGCAGCCAGTTACTAGCGGGAGCGGAGCAGTTCTTC
>TRBV12-3/TRBV12-4|.|TRBJ2-5|many
CAGKETQYF
TGTGCCGGCAAAGAGACCCAGTACTTC
>TRBV5-6|.|TRBJ2-5|many
CASSLVGSETQYF
TGTGCCAGCAGCTTGGTTGGTTCAGAGACCCAGTACTTC
>TRBV7-6|.|TRBJ1-3|.
CASSLLGSGNTIYF
TGTGCCAGCAGCTTACTTGGCTCTGGAAACACCATATATTTT
>TRBV27|TRBD2|TRBJ2-7|.
CASSFVGLADYEQYF
TGTGCCAGCAGTTTCGTTGGACTAGCGGATTACGAGCAGTACTTC
>TRBV4-1|.|TRBJ2-3|.
CASSQDGPGNTDTQYF
TGCGCCAGCAGCCAAGACGGACCCGGTAACACAGATACGCAGTATTTT
>TRBV20-1|.|TRBJ2-1|.
CSASEAMAYNEQFF
TGCAGTGCTAGTGAGGCGATGGCCTACAATGAGCAGTTCTTC
>TRBV11-1|TRBD2|TRBJ2-5|.
CASSLGLAVQETQYF
TGTGCCAGCAGCCTGGGACTAGCGGTACAAGAGACCCAGTACTTC
>TRBV29-1|.|TRBJ1-2|few
CSVELTPPSDYGYTF
TGCAGCGTTGAGCTTACCCCTCCGTCTGACTATGGCTACACCTTC
>TRBV7-2|TRBD2|TRBJ2-1|few
CASSLEAGVEQFF
TGTGCCAGCAGCTTAGAAGCGGGAGTGGAGCAGTTCTTC
>TRBV7-2|TRBD1|TRBJ2-7|many
CASSFLDRVDEQYF
TGTGCCAGCAGCTTTTTGGACAGGGTGGACGAGCAGTACTTC
>TRBV7-9|.|TRBJ2-3|.
CASRDRGPALGTDTQYF
TGTGCCAGCAGAGACAGAGGGCCCGCCTTGGGCACAGATACGCAGTATTTT
>TRBV29-1|.|TRBJ1-1|.
CSVVRAGAFYEAFF
TGCAGCGTTGTCCGGGCGGGAGCCTTCTATGAAGCTTTCTTT
>TRBV7-3|TRBD2|TRBJ2-4|.
CASSLYGGRSDAKNIQYF
TGTGCCAGCAGCTTATACGGCGGGAGAAGTGATGCCAAAAACATTCAGTACTTC
>TRBV7-2|TRBD2|TRBJ2-3|many
CASSLSGLAGETDTQYF
TGTGCCAGCAGCTTATCGGGACTAGCGGGAGAGACAGATACGCAGTATTTT
>TRBV21-1|.|TRBJ2-3|.
CASSAPGGSTDTQYF
TGTGCCAGCAGCGCTCCTGGGGGGAGCACAGATACGCAGTATTTT
>TRBV19|.|TRBJ2-7|many
CAVGTDGGEQYF
TGTGCGGTCGGGACTGACGGCGGCGAGCAGTACTTC
>TRBV19|.|TRBJ1-1|.
CASSIPENTEAFF
TGTGCCAGTAGTATTCCCGAGAACACTGAAGCTTTCTTT
>TRBV18|TRBD1|TRBJ2-7|few
CASSPPGSGGSDEQYF
TGTGCCAGCTCACCACCGGGTTCAGGGGGATCCGACGAGCAGTACTTC
>TRBV27|TRBD1|TRBJ2-7|few
CASSLTGTGWYEQYF
TGTGCCAGCAGTTTGACCGGGACAGGGTGGTACGAGCAGTACTTC
>TRBV6-5|TRBD1|TRBJ2-5|few
CASSPSMRGPETQYF
TGTGCCAGCAGCCCCTCCATGAGGGGGCCGGAGACCCAGTACTTC
>TRBV25-1|.|TRBJ2-5|few
CASSELGKTQYF
TGTGCCAGCAGTGAATTGGGGAAGACCCAGTACTTC
>TRBV6-5|TRBD2|TRBJ2-1|.
CATSGLADVYNEQFF
TGTGCCACGTCGGGTCTAGCGGACGTATACAATGAGCAGTTCTTC
>TRBV6-2/TRBV6-3|TRBD2|TRBJ2-1|.
CASSRLAGEDEQFF
TGTGCCAGCAGCCGACTAGCGGGAGAGGATGAGCAGTTCTTC
>TRBV3-1|.|TRBJ1-1|.
CASDGGNTEAFF
TGTGCCAGCGATGGGGGGAACACTGAAGCTTTCTTT
>TRBV20-1|.|TRBJ2-7|few
CSAPISGGSYEQYF
TGCAGTGCTCCTATTTCGGGCGGGTCCTACGAGCAGTACTTC
>TRBV15|.|TRBJ2-5|few
CATRGTQQETQYF
TGTGCCACCCGAGGCACCCAACAAGAGACCCAGTACTTC
>TRBV4-3|.|TRBJ1-2|many
CASSQSSTSNYGYTF
TGCGCCAGCAGCCAAAGCTCGACAAGTAACTATGGCTACACCTTC
>TRBV15|.|TRBJ2-1|.
CATSSRRRSYNEQFF
TGTGCCACCAGCTCTCGTCGCCGCTCCTACAATGAGCAGTTCTTC
>TRBV4-3|TRBD2|TRBJ2-7|few
CASSAGPTSGRAYEQYF
TGCGCCAGCAGCGCAGGCCCGACTAGCGGGAGAGCCTACGAGCAGTACTTC
>TRBV7-6|.|TRBJ2-6|few
CASSLAGGDGANVLTF
TGTGCCAGCAGCTTAGCAGGGGGTGATGGGGCCAACGTCCTGACTTTC
>TRBV20-1|TRBD1|TRBJ2-4|.
CSANRGAKNIQYF
TGCAGTGCTAACAGGGGCGCCAAAAACATTCAGTACTTC
>TRBV5-1|.|TRBJ2-7|.
CASSLEGTYEQYF
TGCGCCAGCAGCTTGGAAGGGACCTACGAGCAGTACTTC
>TRBV5-6|.|TRBJ2-1|few
CASTPGGGWEQFF
TGTGCCAGCACACCGGGAGGGGGCTGGGAGCAGTTCTTC
>TRBV18|.|TRBJ1-1|.
CASSRDENTEAFF
TGTGCCAGCTCACGGGATGAAAACACTGAAGCTTTCTTT
>TRBV29-1|TRBD2|TRBJ2-2|many
CSVSRDYQGGELFF
TGCAGCGTCTCACGGGACTACCAGGGCGGGGAGCTGTTTTTT
>TRBV7-9|.|TRBJ2-7|.
CASSVVGLYYEQYF
TGTGCCAGCAGCGTAGTCGGACTATACTACGAGCAGTACTTC
>TRBV5-1|TRBD2|TRBJ2-5|many
CASSLYGLADTQETQYF
TGCGCCAGCAGCTTGTACGGACTAGCGGATACCCAAGAGACCCAGTACTTC
>TRBV4-2|TRBD1|TRBJ1-5|.
CASSPDIGTGLWQPQHF
TGTGCCAGCAGCCCAGATATCGGGACAGGGCTATGGCAGCCCCAGCATTTT